The 18 T cell receptor beta chains below were found in one sample sequenced in a study of blood T cell repertoires in COVID-19. Assay: immunoSEQ multiplex PCR; the TCRdb copy retains only in-frame clones and omits some. The data show roughly 250,000 clones, with 80% to 90% seen just once and over 1.5% held by the top ten. Material for sequencing was PBMCs or T cells enriched from blood (not recorded which). Receptor source: a woman in her forties or fifties who had recovered from COVID-19.

CDR3 amino acids: CASSPLRGNSYEQYF. The CDR3 nucleotides are TGTGCCAGCAGCCCGCTTCGCGGGAACTCCTACGAGCAGTACTTC. The V call is TRBV9, the J call TRBJ2-7; maybe TRBD2 (6 bases). Per germline, CDR1 SGDLS and CDR2 YYNGEE. The CDR3 contains 15 residues. V lost 4 bases and J 0 bases, leaving 14 bases between the germline ends.

The chain couples TRBV12-5 to TRBJ2-7; D perhaps matches TRBD1 (5 bases). Trimming took 8 bases from V and 0 from J, leaving 11 bases between them. The CDR3 covers 13 residues. Per the germline V gene, CDR1 is LGHNT and CDR2 is FRNRAP. The CDR3 DNA reads TGTGCTAGTCTAAGACAGAACTCCTACGAGCAGTACTTC. Translation gives CASLRQNSYEQYF.

The chain combines TRBV5-1 with TRBJ2-7, with D uncertain. The germline CDR1 and CDR2 sequences are SGHRS and YFSETQ. V was pared by 0 bases and J by 2 bases, with 6 bases between. The CDR3 contains 13 residues. Here the CDR3 DNA reads TGCGCCAGCAGCTTGGAATATACCTACGAGCAGTACTTC. It yields the protein CASSLEYTYEQYF.

The chain links TRBV4-2 to TRBJ1-4; 8 bases map to TRBD1. The CDR3 spans 16 residues. J lost 6 bases, V lost 4 bases, and 10 bases had no gene match. In germline, CDR1 is LGHNA, CDR2 YNFKEQ. The CDR3 reads CASSPEDRAVDEKLFF. The DNA for the CDR3 is TGTGCCAGCAGCCCAGAGGACAGGGCAGTAGATGAAAAACTGTTTTTT.

The chain joins TRBV27 to TRBJ1-2; D is possibly TRBD1 (6 bases). This CDR3 comprises 15 residues. CDR1 MNHEY and CDR2 SMNVEV come from the germline V gene (reference sequence). Trimming stripped 5 bases from V and 3 bases from J, with 16 bases between. CDR3 loop: CASSPGGGQYYGYTF. Written as DNA, the CDR3 is TGTGCCAGCAGTCCCGGGGGGGGGCAATACTATGGCTACACCTTC.

This sequence joins TRBV5-5 and TRBJ1-5; D is undetermined. The CDR3 is 15 amino acids. Germline CDR1 reads SGHKS; CDR2 reads YYEKEE (reference sequence). V shed 0 bases and J shed 1 base, with 8 bases lying between them. This chain's CDR3 is CASSLDGRSNQPQHF. For the CDR3, the DNA is TGTGCCAGCAGCTTGGACGGGAGGAGCAATCAGCCCCAGCATTTT.

The chain combines TRBV30 with TRBJ1-5; 7 bases are a match to TRBD1. CDR1 GTSNPN and CDR2 SVGIG come from the germline V gene (reference sequence). The V segment lost 0 bases and the J segment 6 bases; nucleotides outside the gene matches: 11. The CDR3 spans 16 residues. In DNA form, the CDR3 reads TGTGCCTGGAGTGTGGGACAGACAGGGATAGGTCAGCCCCAGCATTTT. Its protein product is CAWSVGQTGIGQPQHF.

The J gene is TRBJ2-5, the V gene TRBV2, with 9 bases fitting TRBD2. The CDR3 is 16 residues long. V gave up 5 bases and J gave up 5 bases; unmatched junction bases: 12. CDR1 is SNHLY, CDR2 FYNNEI, per germline. In nucleotides, the CDR3 is TGTGCCAGCAGTAGGGTAGCGGGAGCTTTGGGTGAGACCCAGTACTTC. Translated: CASSRVAGALGETQYF.

The DNA for the CDR3 is TGTGCCAGCAGTGTGCGACTAGCGGGAGGAGAGACCCAGTACTTC. Protein sequence: CASSVRLAGGETQYF. The rearrangement joins TRBV6-6 to TRBJ2-5; 13 bases map to TRBD2. Germline V gene lookup returns CDR1 MNHNY and CDR2 SVGAGI (reference sequence). J was trimmed by 4 bases and V by 5 bases; bases with no gene match: 4. CDR3 length: 15 residues.

The CDR3 spells CASSDRNTGELFF. DNA for the CDR3: TGTGCCAGCAGTGACCGGAACACCGGGGAGCTGTTTTTT. The chain combines TRBV6-4 with TRBJ2-2; D gene uncertain. The CDR3 spans 13 residues. V gave up 2 bases and J gave up 1 base, with 2 bases separating them. CDR1 MRHNA and CDR2 SNTAGT come from the germline V gene.

This clone was counted once. This may arise from a read error, as a much more abundant clone is one base away. The chain carries TRBV9 and TRBJ1-2; 10 bases map to TRBD1. The CDR3 contains 14 residues. Trimming took 3 bases from V and 2 from J; bases not matched to a gene: 1. Germline-derived CDR1 and CDR2 are SGDLS and YYNGEE. CDR3 DNA: TGTGCCAGCAGCGCGGGACAGGGGAACTATGGCTACACCTTC. Protein: CASSAGQGNYGYTF.

The J gene is TRBJ2-1, the V gene TRBV28; D is unresolved. The CDR3 has 15 amino acids. CDR1 is MDHEN and CDR2 is SYDVKM in the germline V gene. With 5 bases removed from V and 3 bases from J, the gap between germline ends came to 14 bases. CDR3 sequence: CASSPVSQDYNEQFF. DNA for the CDR3: TGTGCCAGCAGTCCCGTTTCTCAGGACTACAATGAGCAGTTCTTC.

This clone has just a few counts. This chain uses TRBV25-1 with TRBJ2-2; D might be TRBD1 (5 bases). The CDR3 is 14 amino acids. The germline gives CDR1 MGHDK, CDR2 SYGVNS. V was cut by 2 bases and J by 6 bases, with 10 bases left in between. The CDR3 loop is CASSEGAGAGELFF. The CDR3 nucleotides read TGTGCCAGCAGTGAAGGGGCTGGGGCCGGGGAGCTGTTTTTT.

The chain employs TRBV27 and TRBJ2-2, with 10 positions matching TRBD2. Germline CDR1 reads MNHEY; CDR2 reads SMNVEV (reference sequence). With V trimmed by 4 bases and J by 0 bases, 5 bases remained unmatched. CDR3 length equals 17 residues. In DNA, the CDR3 is TGTGCCAGCAGTTCTGGACTAGCGGAAACGAACACCGGGGAGCTGTTTTTT. It yields the protein CASSSGLAETNTGELFF.

V and J are TRBV5-1 and TRBJ2-2; TRBD2 is a possible D gene (5 bases). This CDR3 contains 15 residues. Per the germline V gene, CDR1 is SGHRS and CDR2 is YFSETQ. The ends were cut back, 0 bases at V and 3 bases at J, with 9 bases in the middle. CDR3 sequence reads: CASSLGSVDTGELFF. CDR3 in DNA: TGCGCCAGCAGCTTGGGTAGCGTTGACACCGGGGAGCTGTTTTTT.

This clone was observed a handful of times. V and J are TRBV12-3 or TRBV12-4 and TRBJ1-4; 7 positions agree with TRBD1. V lost 7 bases and J lost 6; bases outside the gene matches: 5. CDR3 length equals 13 residues. The CDR3 protein is CASTPGTDEKLFF. The CDR3 nucleotides read TGTGCCAGCACTCCAGGGACAGATGAAAAACTGTTTTTT.

The rearrangement joins TRBV27 to TRBJ1-1; D ambiguous. Trimming took off 2 bases at V and 5 bases at J, with 21 bases between the two ends. CDR1 and CDR2 (germline): MNHEY, SMNVEV (reference sequence). CDR3 size: 17 residues. For the CDR3, the DNA is TGTGCCAGCAGTTTAGGTGCAGCGACCGAAAGGCGTACTGAAGCTTTCTTT. It codes for CASSLGAATERRTEAFF.

V gene TRBV7-6 combines with J gene TRBJ1-6; D is undetermined. The CDR3 loop spans 16 amino acids. CDR1 SGHVS and CDR2 FNYEAQ come from the germline V gene. V lost 1 base to trimming and J lost 6 bases, with 13 bases between them. The CDR3 protein is CASSLEAPRSNSPLHF. CDR3 DNA sequence: TGTGCCAGCAGCTTAGAAGCGCCGCGTTCTAATTCACCCCTCCACTTT.